Shown below are 31 T cell receptor beta chains from a single sample sequenced in a study of T cells in localized non-small cell lung cancer. TCRdb's table, derived via immunoSEQ multiplex PCR, lists solely in-frame clones and lacks some. The data contain about 59,000 clones, roughly nine tenths of them singletons. Sample: peripheral blood, taken before any cancer treatment. These TCRs come from a man aged 35 to 69 with stage I lung adenocarcinoma.

The J gene is TRBJ2-1, the V gene TRBV19; TRBD2 aligns across 10 bases. Losses at the gene ends were 6 bases for V and 6 bases for J; bases not matched to a gene: 5. CDR1 is LNHDA and CDR2 is SQIVND in the germline V gene (reference sequence). There are 14 residues in the CDR3. CDR3 sequence (DNA): TGTGCCAGTAGAAAGCGGGAGGGCCCCAATGAGCAGTTCTTC. It specifies CASRKREGPNEQFF.

The DNA of the CDR3 is TGTGCCAGCAACGATCTTAGCGGGAGCTCCTACAATGAGCAGTTCTTC. This encodes CASNDLSGSSYNEQFF. V gene TRBV9 combines with J gene TRBJ2-1, with 9 bases lining up with TRBD2. With V trimmed by 6 bases and J by 0 bases, 7 bases remained unmatched. The germline V gene has CDR1 SGDLS and CDR2 YYNGEE. The CDR3 extends over 16 amino acids.

The chain employs TRBV2 and TRBJ1-1, with D hard to call. Deletions cut 7 bases from V and 1 base from J, with 13 bases between. The germline V gene encodes CDR1 SNHLY and CDR2 FYNNEI. The CDR3 is 14 amino acids. The CDR3 bases are TGTGCCAGCACTCCCCGTCAGAAGAACACTGAAGCTTTCTTT. Encoded protein: CASTPRQKNTEAFF.

V usage is TRBV6-1 and J usage is TRBJ1-4; possible D gene TRBD1, 5 bases. V lost 6 bases to trimming and J lost 8 bases, with 10 bases between them. The CDR3 loop spans 12 amino acids. Looked up from germline, CDR1 is MNHNS and CDR2 is SASEGT. The CDR3 DNA follows: TGTGCCAGCAGGGGGGATTGGGAAAAACTGTTTTTT. The encoded protein is CASRGDWEKLFF.

This clone was recorded once. The chain combines TRBV29-1 with TRBJ1-2, with D unclear. The V and J ends lost 0 bases and 8 bases respectively, with 10 bases between them. Germline assignment: CDR1 SQVTM and CDR2 ANQGSEA. The CDR3 is made up of 12 amino acids. The CDR3 spells CSVEDPGRGYTF. CDR3 DNA: TGCAGCGTTGAAGATCCGGGGAGAGGCTACACCTTC.

The chain uses TRBV7-9 and TRBJ1-1; no reliable D call. V was trimmed by 3 bases and J by 1 base, leaving 9 bases between them. The CDR3 totals 14 residues. The germline gives CDR1 SEHNR, CDR2 FQNEAQ (reference sequence). CDR3 amino acids: CASSFGTQNTEAFF. In nucleotides, the CDR3 is TGTGCCAGCAGCTTTGGTACGCAGAACACTGAAGCTTTCTTT.

The rearrangement joins TRBV2 to TRBJ2-1; TRBD2 matches at 8 bases. The CDR3 has 16 residues. CDR1 is SNHLY, CDR2 FYNNEI, per germline. The V gene end was trimmed by 8 bases and the J gene end by 0 bases; junction bases not matched to a gene: 9. The CDR3 here is CASSASGLSSYNEQFF. The CDR3 DNA follows: TGTGCCAGCTCTGCTAGCGGGCTGAGCTCCTACAATGAGCAGTTCTTC.

The chain combines TRBV10-3 with TRBJ1-2, with D possibly matching TRBD1 (5 bases). This CDR3 has 16 residues. The germline CDR1 and CDR2 sequences are ENHRY and SYGVKD. Trimming cost V 1 base and J 0 bases, with 12 bases left between them. Here the CDR3 reads CAISEFYGHSNYGYTF. The CDR3 DNA sequence: TGTGCCATCAGTGAGTTTTACGGACATTCTAACTATGGCTACACCTTC.

The gene calls are TRBV19 and TRBJ2-7; 8 bases are shared with TRBD1. The J segment lost 4 bases and the V segment lost 3 bases, leaving 14 bases of the junction unmatched. The CDR3 totals 17 residues. Germline loops: CDR1 LNHDA, CDR2 SQIVND (reference sequence). Here the CDR3 reads CASSIGDRGLEGYEQYF. CDR3 coding DNA: TGTGCCAGTAGTATCGGTGACAGGGGTTTGGAGGGTTACGAGCAGTACTTC.

This rearrangement joins TRBV2 to TRBJ2-7; 8 bases fit TRBD2. The CDR3 covers 17 residues. Germline V CDR1 and CDR2: SNHLY, FYNNEI. J gave up 2 bases and V 0 bases, and 9 bases lay outside the gene matches. CDR3: CASSEALGAGGPYEQYF. Written as DNA, the CDR3 is TGTGCCAGCAGTGAAGCGCTTGGGGCGGGAGGCCCCTACGAGCAGTACTTC.

The chain recombines TRBV9 with TRBJ2-3; 11 bases align to TRBD2. The CDR3 sequence is 17 residues long. CDR1 and CDR2 from the germline V gene are SGDLS and YYNGEE. The ends lost 0 bases at V and 0 bases at J; junction bases unmatched: 3. As DNA, the CDR3 is TGTGCCAGCAGCGTAGCTAGCGGGGGGACTAGCACAGATACGCAGTATTTT. Encoded protein: CASSVASGGTSTDTQYF. Full variable domain (outside the CDR3, taken from reference TRBV9 and TRBJ2-3): DSGVTQTPKHLITATGQRVTLRCSPRSGDLSVYWYQQSLDQGLQFLIQYYNGEERAKGNILERFSAQQFPDLHSELNLSSLELGDSALYFCASSVASGGTSTDTQYFGPGTRLTVL.

The chain links TRBV6-1 to TRBJ1-2; unclear D gene. Germline V gene lookup returns CDR1 MNHNS and CDR2 SASEGT. The CDR3 has 13 amino acids. Trimming removed 3 bases from V and 2 bases from J, with 7 bases in between. The CDR3 loop is CASSDGRNYGYTF. DNA of the CDR3: TGTGCCAGCAGTGATGGTCGGAACTATGGCTACACCTTC.

The rearrangement uses TRBV18 and TRBJ1-4, with TRBD1 as a possible D gene (5 bases). Trimming left V 3 bases short and J 5 bases short, with 13 bases between. Germline values: CDR1 KGHSH, CDR2 LQKENI. The CDR3 is 15 amino acids. The CDR3 DNA reads TGTGCCAGCTCACCCCCCGGGGGGGGAAATGAAAAACTGTTTTTT. This sequence encodes CASSPPGGGNEKLFF.

The rearrangement joins TRBV5-1 to TRBJ2-3; 9 bases map to TRBD2. CDR3 length equals 16 residues. V was pared by 5 bases and J by 5 bases, with 12 bases of the junction left unmatched. CDR1 is SGHRS, CDR2 YFSETQ, per germline. The CDR3, as DNA: TGCGCCAGCAGGAGAGGTTTAGCGGGAGTCGGAGATACGCAGTATTTT. Encoded protein: CASRRGLAGVGDTQYF. Full variable domain (rest looked up from reference TRBV5-1 and TRBJ2-3): KAGVTQTPRYLIKTRGQQVTLSCSPISGHRSVSWYQQTPGQGLQFLFEYFSETQRNKGNFPGRFSGRQFSNSRSEMNVSTLELGDSALYLCASRRGLAGVGDTQYFGPGTRLTVL.

The chain couples TRBV29-1 to TRBJ1-1; no reliable D call. Between the trimmed V and J ends, which lost 0 bases and 0 bases, there was a span of 14 bases. Germline V lookup: CDR1 SQVTM, CDR2 ANQGSEA. The CDR3 has 16 residues. The CDR3 spells CSVEDLGQALNTEAFF. The CDR3 nucleotides are TGCAGCGTTGAAGATCTGGGTCAGGCCCTGAACACTGAAGCTTTCTTT.

The chain combines TRBV27 with TRBJ2-2, with 9 bases fitting TRBD2. Germline assignment: CDR1 MNHEY and CDR2 SMNVEV (reference sequence). J lost 6 bases, V lost 3 bases, and 5 bases had no gene match. CDR3 length: 15 amino acids. The CDR3 sequence is CASSFGAGGAGELFF. CDR3 DNA sequence: TGTGCCAGCAGTTTCGGTGCGGGAGGGGCCGGGGAGCTGTTTTTT.

This clone was counted once. This sequence joins TRBV21-1 and TRBJ2-5; the table gives TRBD1 as D, unverified against the DNA. TRBV21-1 is a pseudogene segment. CDR3 size: 17 residues. The CDR3 nucleotides are TGTGCCAGCAGCAAAGAGGTGGAGGACAGGGGCAGGGAGACCCAGTACTTC. Translated: CASSKEVEDRGRETQYF.

The CDR3 sequence: CASAPPDPRDEQFF. The CDR3 nucleotides are TGCGCCAGCGCCCCCCCAGACCCCAGGGATGAGCAGTTCTTC. The chain combines TRBV5-1 with TRBJ2-1, with TRBD1 as a possible D gene (5 bases). With 7 bases removed from V and 8 bases from J, the gap between germline ends came to 19 bases. Germline V gene sequence: CDR1 SGHRS, CDR2 YFSETQ. The CDR3 is 14 amino acids.

The chain recombines TRBV19 with TRBJ1-2, with D unresolved. V gave up 7 bases and J gave up 4 bases, with 16 bases separating them. The CDR3 is made up of 14 amino acids. The germline V gene encodes CDR1 LNHDA and CDR2 SQIVND (reference sequence). The CDR3 DNA follows: TGTGCCAGTACCCCGGACGTCACCCCCTATGGCTACACCTTC. Its translation: CASTPDVTPYGYTF.

The chain couples TRBV4-1 to TRBJ2-4; D might be TRBD2 (6 bases). V shed 1 base and J shed 3 bases, with 13 bases lying between them. The germline V gene encodes CDR1 MGHRA and CDR2 YSYEKL. CDR3 size: 16 residues. The CDR3 loop is CASSQAGRGGKNIQYF. Here the CDR3 DNA reads TGCGCCAGCAGCCAAGCGGGGCGGGGAGGCAAAAACATTCAGTACTTC.

The V gene is TRBV27, the J gene TRBJ2-1; D could derive from TRBD1 or TRBD2 (5 bases each). Trimming took 2 bases from V and 13 from J, leaving 18 bases between them. CDR1 MNHEY and CDR2 SMNVEV come from the germline V gene (reference sequence). The length of the CDR3 is 14 residues. CDR3 region: CASSLGYGDATQFF. CDR3 DNA: TGTGCCAGCAGTTTAGGTTACGGGGACGCTACCCAGTTCTTC.

This clone was seen a single time. This sequence joins TRBV5-1 and TRBJ1-1; D is possibly TRBD1 (5 bases). This CDR3 spans 16 amino acids. The ends were cut back, 4 bases at V and 4 bases at J, with 20 bases in the middle. The germline V gene has CDR1 SGHRS and CDR2 YFSETQ. The CDR3 is CASSRGSGDWGTEAFF. CDR3 nucleotide sequence: TGCGCCAGCAGCCGGGGGTCGGGGGATTGGGGCACTGAAGCTTTCTTT.

The sample holds one count of this clone. The rearrangement joins TRBV6-1 to TRBJ2-1; the match to TRBD2 covers 11 bases. The CDR3 is made up of 17 amino acids. Trimming at V came to 2 bases and at J to 5 bases, leaving 8 bases not matched to a gene. Germline V CDR1 and CDR2: MNHNS, SASEGT. CDR3 residues: CASSELGSGRAHNEQFF. The CDR3 coding sequence is TGTGCCAGCAGTGAATTGGGTAGCGGGAGGGCCCACAATGAGCAGTTCTTC.

V usage is TRBV7-9 and J usage is TRBJ2-2; D is unclear. V dropped 0 bases and J dropped 1 base, with 6 bases sitting between them. Germline assignment: CDR1 SEHNR and CDR2 FQNEAQ (reference sequence). The CDR3 is made up of 15 amino acids. CDR3 protein: CASSLAIVNTGELFF. The DNA of the CDR3 is TGTGCCAGCAGCTTAGCTATCGTGAACACCGGGGAGCTGTTTTTT.

The chain employs TRBV11-3 and TRBJ2-7; 11 positions agree with TRBD2. The germline V gene has CDR1 SGHNT and CDR2 YENEEA. The V segment lost 3 bases and the J segment 0 bases; nucleotides outside the gene matches: 1. The CDR3 runs to 15 residues. The CDR3 DNA sequence: TGTGCCAGCAGCTTGGGACTAGCGGACTCCTACGAGCAGTACTTC. Translated, it gives CASSLGLADSYEQYF.

The chain combines TRBV28 with TRBJ1-5, with D possibly TRBD1 on 5 matching bases. CDR1 and CDR2 (germline): MDHEN, SYDVKM. The V and J ends lost 6 bases and 6 bases respectively, with 9 bases between them. The CDR3 runs to 12 residues. CDR3 in amino acids: CASRIQVQPQHF. CDR3 nucleotides: TGTGCCAGCAGGATACAGGTTCAGCCCCAGCATTTT.

This chain joins TRBV30 and TRBJ2-3; D is unclear. CDR3 length equals 16 residues. V was shortened by 1 base and J by 1 base, with 15 bases between the two germline ends. Germline V gene lookup returns CDR1 GTSNPN and CDR2 SVGIG (reference sequence). The DNA of the CDR3 is TGTGCCTGGAGTGCCGGACGCCCTAGGGGCACAGATACGCAGTATTTT. Translated, it gives CAWSAGRPRGTDTQYF.

The genes are TRBV11-1 and TRBJ2-3; 9 bases line up with TRBD1. Germline V gives CDR1 SGHAT, CDR2 FQDESV (reference sequence). The J segment lost 2 bases and the V segment lost 4 bases, leaving 10 bases of the junction unmatched. The CDR3 consists of 17 residues. The CDR3 coding sequence is TGTGCCAGCAGCTCCGCCGGGACAGGGCTGAACACAGATACGCAGTATTTT. Protein: CASSSAGTGLNTDTQYF.

The V call is TRBV7-2, the J call TRBJ2-1, with 9 bases matching TRBD2. CDR1 is SGHTA and CDR2 is FQGNSA in the germline V gene. Trimming removed 2 bases from V and 6 bases from J; junction bases left unmatched: 5. The CDR3 loop spans 15 amino acids. CDR3 sequence (DNA): TGTGCCAGCAGCTTACAATTAGCGGGAGTCAATGAGCAGTTCTTC. As protein: CASSLQLAGVNEQFF. Looking up the rest from reference TRBV7-2 and TRBJ2-1 gives the full variable domain: GAGVSQSPSNKVTEKGKDVELRCDPISGHTALYWYRQSLGQGLEFLIYFQGNSAPDKSGLPSDRFSAERTGGSVSTLTIQRTQQEDSAVYLCASSLQLAGVNEQFFGPGTRLTVL.

The chain couples TRBV14 to TRBJ2-3, with a possible D match to TRBD2 (6 bases). The germline V gene encodes CDR1 SGHDN and CDR2 FVKESK. Trimming took off 4 bases at V and 4 bases at J, with 18 bases between the two ends. CDR3 size: 16 residues. This chain's CDR3 is CASSLQAGWGADTQYF. The CDR3 DNA sequence: TGTGCCAGCAGCCTGCAGGCGGGATGGGGTGCAGATACGCAGTATTTT. Filled out from reference TRBV14 and TRBJ2-3, the complete variable domain reads EAGVTQFPSHSVIEKGQTVTLRCDPISGHDNLYWYRRVMGKEIKFLLHFVKESKQDESGMPNNRFLAERTGGTYSTLKVQPAELEDSGVYFCASSLQAGWGADTQYFGPGTRLTVL.

This clone was detected once. The chain couples TRBV27 to TRBJ2-5; 8 bases line up with TRBD2. The trim removed 5 bases at V and 5 bases at J, leaving 10 bases unmatched. CDR3 length: 15 amino acids. Germline CDR1 reads MNHEY; CDR2 reads SMNVEV (reference sequence). CDR3 residues: CASSHTSGGGETQYF. In DNA form, the CDR3 reads TGTGCCAGCAGTCATACTAGCGGTGGGGGGGAGACCCAGTACTTC.